This passage covers 23 T cell receptor beta chains from one sample sequenced in a study of control samples from healthy donors and cancer patients. Clones were sequenced by immunoSEQ multiplex PCR, and TCRdb holds only the in-frame ones, with some missing. Among some 140,000 clones, just under 95% were seen once, and the ten largest hold 5.5% to 6%. Sequenced: blood. The source is a man aged 35 to 55 in good health.

This clone was picked up one time. The chain couples TRBV14 to TRBJ2-2; the match to TRBD1 covers 8 bases. This CDR3 is 15 amino acids long. Per the germline V gene, CDR1 is SGHDN and CDR2 is FVKESK. Trimming removed 2 bases from V and 5 bases from J; junction bases left unmatched: 4. The CDR3 is CASSQRTGTTGELFF. The CDR3, as DNA: TGTGCCAGCAGCCAAAGGACAGGGACAACCGGGGAGCTGTTTTTT.

This sequence joins TRBV6-1 and TRBJ1-3; D is unclear. The V end lost 3 bases, the J end lost 5 bases, and 8 bases lay between the germline ends. The length of the CDR3 is 13 residues. Looked up from germline, CDR1 is MNHNS and CDR2 is SASEGT. CDR3 DNA: TGTGCCAGCAGTGAGTCGGGGAGAAACACCATATATTTT. Its protein is CASSESGRNTIYF.

This sequence joins TRBV5-4 and TRBJ2-7; maybe TRBD1 (6 bases). Germline values: CDR1 SGHNT, CDR2 YYREEE (reference sequence). CDR3 length: 14 amino acids. V lost 0 bases, J lost 0 bases, and 7 bases lay in between. The CDR3 here is CASSLAQGSYEQYF. DNA for the CDR3: TGTGCCAGCAGCTTGGCACAGGGCTCCTACGAGCAGTACTTC. Full variable domain (remainder filled in from reference TRBV5-4 and TRBJ2-7): ETGVTQSPTHLIKTRGQQVTLRCSSQSGHNTVSWYQQALGQGPQFIFQYYREEENGRGNFPPRFSGLQFPNYSSELNVNALELDDSALYLCASSLAQGSYEQYFGPGTRLTVT.

The rearrangement joins TRBV6-4 to TRBJ2-3; unclear D gene. CDR1 and CDR2 (germline): MRHNA, SNTAGT. CDR3 size: 13 residues. V dropped 0 bases and J dropped 7 bases, with 8 bases sitting between them. DNA of the CDR3: TGTGCCAGCAGTGACTCGAATGGATATACGCAGTATTTT. Encoded protein: CASSDSNGYTQYF.

This sequence joins TRBV2 and TRBJ2-3; D is perhaps TRBD2 (6 bases). Trimming removed 5 bases at V and 4 bases at J, with 16 bases between. The V gene's germline CDR1 is SNHLY and CDR2 FYNNEI. This CDR3 has 15 amino acids. CDR3 amino acids: CASSLGIAGPDTQYF. The DNA for the CDR3 is TGTGCCAGCAGTCTTGGGATCGCGGGGCCAGATACGCAGTATTTT.

This chain joins TRBV10-2 and TRBJ1-2; a possible D gene is TRBD1 (6 bases). Germline lookup yields CDR1 WSHSY and CDR2 SAAADI. The V and J ends lost 9 bases and 7 bases respectively, with 12 bases between them. The CDR3 covers 11 residues. CDR3 in DNA: TGCGCCAGTGGAGAGGGGGGTGGCTACACCTTC. Amino acids: CASGEGGGYTF.

V usage is TRBV4-1 and J usage is TRBJ2-2; D uncertain. V shed 1 base and J shed 5 bases, with 11 bases lying between them. CDR3 size: 15 residues. Germline CDR1 is MGHRA and CDR2 is YSYEKL. This CDR3 reads CASSQADTLTGELFF. The CDR3 DNA reads TGCGCCAGCAGCCAAGCCGACACCCTAACCGGGGAGCTGTTTTTT.

The V gene is TRBV19, the J gene TRBJ1-1; 10 positions match TRBD1. The junction had 4 bases not matched to a gene; V was cut back by 8 bases and J by 10 bases. The length of the CDR3 is 11 residues. CDR1 LNHDA and CDR2 SQIVND come from the germline V gene (reference sequence). The CDR3 spells CASGTGVRAFF. The CDR3 nucleotides read TGTGCCAGTGGGACAGGGGTGCGAGCTTTCTTT.

This sequence joins TRBV7-9 and TRBJ2-2, with TRBD2 as a possible D gene (6 bases). Germline V lookup: CDR1 SEHNR, CDR2 FQNEAQ (reference sequence). V shed 2 bases and J shed 1 base, with 8 bases lying between them. The CDR3 extends over 15 amino acids. In DNA form, the CDR3 reads TGTGCCAGCAGCTTAAGGGGAGGGAACACCGGGGAGCTGTTTTTT. This translates into CASSLRGGNTGELFF.

The chain uses TRBV6-5 and TRBJ1-5, with 7 positions matching TRBD1. CDR3 length: 13 amino acids. V was clipped by 8 bases and J by 3 bases; unmatched bases: 4. Per germline, CDR1 MNHEY and CDR2 SVGAGI. CDR3: CASEGQFNQPQHF. CDR3 nucleotide sequence: TGTGCCAGCGAGGGACAGTTCAATCAGCCCCAGCATTTT.

In DNA, the CDR3 is TGTGCCAGCAGGGAGAGCGGGGGGGCCTCCAATGAGCAGTTCTTC. Translating it yields CASRESGGASNEQFF. The J gene is TRBJ2-1, the V gene TRBV2; 10 bases match TRBD2. The V gene's germline CDR1 is SNHLY and CDR2 FYNNEI. This CDR3 has 15 amino acids. J was trimmed by 6 bases and V by 6 bases; bases with no gene match: 8. The full variable domain, its missing parts supplied by reference TRBV2 and TRBJ2-1, is EPEVTQTPSHQVTQMGQEVILRCVPISNHLYFYWYRQILGQKVEFLVSFYNNEISEKSEIFDDQFSVERPDGSNFTLKIRSTKLEDSAMYFCASRESGGASNEQFFGPGTRLTVL.

The CDR3: CASSPGTAANYGYTF. The DNA for the CDR3 is TGTGCCAGCAGCCCCGGGACCGCCGCTAACTATGGCTACACCTTC. V and J are TRBV9 and TRBJ1-2, with D possibly TRBD1 on 5 matching bases. There are 15 residues in the CDR3. Germline CDR1 and CDR2: SGDLS and YYNGEE. Between the trimmed V and J ends, which lost 4 bases and 0 bases, there was a span of 13 bases.

This clone was recorded only once. The chain uses TRBV7-8 and TRBJ1-1, with 10 bases matching TRBD1. J gave up 4 bases and V 5 bases, and 13 bases lay outside the gene matches. The CDR3 loop spans 17 amino acids. Per the germline V gene, CDR1 is SGHVS and CDR2 is FQNEAQ. CDR3 DNA: TGTGCCAGCAGCCCCGGGGGGACAGGGGCCTTGGGCACTGAAGCTTTCTTT. Its translation is CASSPGGTGALGTEAFF.

The rearrangement links TRBV27 to TRBJ2-7; TRBD2 might be the D (6 bases). With 6 bases removed from V and 3 bases from J, the gap between germline ends came to 12 bases. CDR1 is MNHEY, CDR2 SMNVEV, per germline (reference sequence). The CDR3 spans 13 residues. DNA for the CDR3: TGTGCCAGCAGCCCCCTCGGGGGCTACGAGCAGTACTTC. This encodes CASSPLGGYEQYF.

The chain has TRBV6-5 and TRBJ1-5, with D perhaps matching TRBD1 (5 bases). This CDR3 is 13 amino acids long. V lost 2 bases and J 6 bases, leaving 8 bases between the germline ends. Germline assignment: CDR1 MNHEY and CDR2 SVGAGI. In DNA, the CDR3 is TGTGCCAGCAGTTACGCAGGGTCTCAGCCCCAGCATTTT. It specifies CASSYAGSQPQHF.

For this clone: Within the sample, other DNA sequences also encode this same CDR3. The chain recombines TRBV7-2 with TRBJ1-3; D is unresolved. Germline-derived CDR1 and CDR2 are SGHTA and FQGNSA. V lost 3 bases and J 0 bases, leaving 6 bases between the germline ends. CDR3 length equals 14 residues. The CDR3 spells CASSLGSSGNTIYF. For the CDR3, the DNA is TGTGCCAGCAGCTTGGGGTCCTCTGGAAACACCATATATTTT.

The rearrangement uses TRBV5-4 and TRBJ1-1; D is undetermined. This CDR3 region has 13 residues. The V end was cut by 4 bases, the J end by 4 bases, with 11 bases between. The V gene's germline CDR1 is SGHNT and CDR2 YYREEE (reference sequence). CDR3 sequence: CASSPGEGTEAFF. Written as DNA, the CDR3 is TGTGCCAGCAGCCCCGGGGAAGGCACTGAAGCTTTCTTT.

This clone has just a few counts. V usage is TRBV6-1 and J usage is TRBJ1-2, with 8 positions matching TRBD1. The CDR3 has 18 residues. Germline CDR1 reads MNHNS; CDR2 reads SASEGT. Trimming at V came to 0 bases and at J to 4 bases, leaving 13 bases not matched to a gene. CDR3 residues: CASSEALRRAGGLYGYTF. CDR3 DNA: TGTGCCAGCAGTGAAGCGCTTCGTAGGGCAGGGGGCCTCTATGGCTACACCTTC.

Written as DNA, the CDR3 is TGCGCCAGCAGCACCGGACAGGGGGCGTATCAGCCCCAGCATTTT. Protein product: CASSTGQGAYQPQHF. The chain couples TRBV5-1 to TRBJ1-5; 11 positions agree with TRBD1. V lost 4 bases, J lost 5 bases, and 5 bases stayed unmatched. Germline loops: CDR1 SGHRS, CDR2 YFSETQ. The length of the CDR3 is 15 residues.

The chain carries TRBV7-2 and TRBJ1-1, with D tentatively TRBD1 (6 bases). The CDR3 totals 15 residues. Trimming cost V 7 bases and J 4 bases, with 19 bases left between them. CDR1 SGHTA and CDR2 FQGNSA come from the germline V gene. This CDR3 is CASTLDGGLGTEAFF. CDR3 nucleotides: TGTGCCAGCACCCTAGATGGGGGGCTTGGCACTGAAGCTTTCTTT.

The chain carries TRBV11-2 and TRBJ1-6, with D possibly TRBD1 on 5 matching bases. The CDR3 is 13 amino acids. V was trimmed by 5 bases and J by 9 bases, leaving 11 bases between them. Germline lookup yields CDR1 SGHAT and CDR2 FQNNGV. The CDR3 spells CASSVNQGSPLHF. The CDR3, as DNA: TGTGCCAGCAGCGTCAATCAGGGTTCACCCCTCCACTTT.

The chain uses TRBV14 and TRBJ2-5, with D unresolved. V lost 5 bases and J lost 7, with 11 bases in between. The CDR3 loop spans 12 amino acids. Germline V gene lookup returns CDR1 SGHDN and CDR2 FVKESK. The CDR3 reads CASSWTLGTQYF. CDR3 coding DNA: TGTGCCAGCAGCTGGACCCTAGGGACCCAGTACTTC.

As regards this clone: The germline gene is not matched at one end of the junction; a read error may be the cause. This sequence joins TRBV7-2 and TRBJ1-1, with D uncertain. Germline CDR1 and CDR2: SGHTA and FQGNSA. The CDR3 runs 13 residues. The CDR3 sequence: CASSLVVNSEAFF. Written as DNA, the CDR3 is TGTGCCAGCAGCTTAGTGGTAAACAGTGAAGCTTTCTTT.